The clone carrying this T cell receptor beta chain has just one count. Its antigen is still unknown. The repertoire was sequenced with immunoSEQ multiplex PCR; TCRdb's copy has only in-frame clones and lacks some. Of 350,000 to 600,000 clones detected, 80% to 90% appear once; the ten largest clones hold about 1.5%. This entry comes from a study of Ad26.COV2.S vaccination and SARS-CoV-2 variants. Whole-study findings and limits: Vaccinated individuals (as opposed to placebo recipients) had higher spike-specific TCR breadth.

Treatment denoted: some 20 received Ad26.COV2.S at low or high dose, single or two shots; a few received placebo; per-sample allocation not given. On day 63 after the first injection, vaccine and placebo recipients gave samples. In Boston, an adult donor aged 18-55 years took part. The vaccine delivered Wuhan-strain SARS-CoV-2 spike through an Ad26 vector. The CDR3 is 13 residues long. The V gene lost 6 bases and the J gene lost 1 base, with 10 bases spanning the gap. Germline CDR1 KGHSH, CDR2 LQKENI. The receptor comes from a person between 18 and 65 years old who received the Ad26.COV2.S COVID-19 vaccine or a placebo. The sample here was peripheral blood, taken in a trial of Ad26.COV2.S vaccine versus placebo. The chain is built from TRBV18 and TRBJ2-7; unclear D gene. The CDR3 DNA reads TGTGCCAGCTCTCCAGACACTTCCTACGAGCAGTACTTC. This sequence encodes CASSPDTSYEQYF.